This T cell receptor (beta chain) originates from a study of blood T cells in healthy people across ages. Between the trimmed V and J ends, which lost 5 bases and 3 bases, there was a span of 13 bases. CDR1 and CDR2 (germline): SQVTM, ANQGSEA. This CDR3 region has 14 residues. Using a J-beta primer mix together with a sample-barcoded 5' primer, a second PCR was run for about 6 to 12 cycles. TCRdb reprocessed the 5' RACE reads with MiXCR, giving one entry per CDR3 protein. The sample shows about 640,000 distinct CDR3 sequences, around two fifths of them seen only once. Sequenced input: blood. The J gene is TRBJ2-2, the V gene TRBV29-1; perhaps TRBD2 as D (6 bases). The sequence came from a man at least 80 years old in good health. CDR3 in DNA: TGCAGCGTTACAGAGCGGGCCGACACCGGGGAGCTGTTTTTT. Translating gives CSVTERADTGELFF.